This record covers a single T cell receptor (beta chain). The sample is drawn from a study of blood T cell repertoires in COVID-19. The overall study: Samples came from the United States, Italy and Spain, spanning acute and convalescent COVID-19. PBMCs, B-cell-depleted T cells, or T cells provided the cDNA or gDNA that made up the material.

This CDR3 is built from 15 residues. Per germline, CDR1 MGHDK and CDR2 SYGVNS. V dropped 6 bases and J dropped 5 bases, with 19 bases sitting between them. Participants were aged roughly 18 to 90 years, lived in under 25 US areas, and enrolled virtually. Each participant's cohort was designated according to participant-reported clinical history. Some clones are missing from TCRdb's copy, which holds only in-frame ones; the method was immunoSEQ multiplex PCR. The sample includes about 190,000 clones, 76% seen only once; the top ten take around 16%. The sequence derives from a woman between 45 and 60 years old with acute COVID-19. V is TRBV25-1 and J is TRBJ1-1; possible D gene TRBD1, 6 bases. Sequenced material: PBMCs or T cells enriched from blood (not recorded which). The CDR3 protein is CASRAGGRGNTEAFF. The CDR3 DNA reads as TGTGCCAGCAGGGCGGGGGGCAGAGGGAATACTGAAGCTTTCTTT.